The rows below give T cell receptor beta chains drawn from one sample of a study of regulatory T cells in long-lasting Graves disease. TCRdb redid the calling of the multiplex PCR reads with MiXCR, one entry per CDR3 protein. This table has more than 450,000 distinct CDR3 sequences, more than 10% appearing once. This sample also appeared in a second study, on T cells in Graves' hyperthyroidism and ophthalmopathy.

The sample in question was peripheral blood mononuclear cells (PBMCs), obtained at new diagnosis, from a patient treated with antithyroid drugs. The origin of the receptors is a woman in her twenties or thirties with Graves disease. CDR3s include the opening cysteine and the closing phenylalanine or tryptophan. The order of the fields is J gene, V gene, D gene, clone size, CDR3 DNA, CDR3 protein. The D gene is left open where the match is weak. Clone size is stated in some rows and not others, as once, few, many or a class when expanded.

J gene: TRBJ1-1
V gene: TRBV18
D gene: TRBD1
clone size: few
CDR3 DNA: TGTGCCAGCTCCCCGAAGACAGGGGACACTGAAGCTTTCTTT
CDR3 protein: CASSPKTGDTEAFF

J gene: TRBJ1-3
V gene: TRBV7-2
D gene: NA
clone size: few
CDR3 DNA: TGTGCCATAAGGGGAGACTCTGGAAACACCATATATTTT
CDR3 protein: CAIRGDSGNTIYF

J gene: TRBJ2-2
V gene: TRBV6-1
D gene: NA
clone size: NA
CDR3 DNA: TGTGCCAGCAGGATCACAGGGTACACCGGGGAGCTGTTTTTT
CDR3 protein: CASRITGYTGELFF

J gene: TRBJ2-1
V gene: TRBV3-1
D gene: TRBD2
clone size: many
CDR3 DNA: TGTGCCAGCGGAAAACTAGCGGGAGGGTCAAATGAGCAGTTCTTC
CDR3 protein: CASGKLAGGSNEQFF

J gene: TRBJ2-2
V gene: TRBV7-8
D gene: NA
clone size: many
CDR3 DNA: TGTGCCAGCAGCTCGTCGACCCCGGGCCGTGCCGGGGAGCTGTTTTTT
CDR3 protein: CASSSSTPGRAGELFF

J gene: TRBJ1-5
V gene: TRBV28
D gene: NA
clone size: NA
CDR3 DNA: TGTGCCAGCAGTTTCACAGGGCCAGGGGCGCCCCAGCATTTT
CDR3 protein: CASSFTGPGAPQHF

J gene: TRBJ2-1
V gene: TRBV12-3/TRBV12-4
D gene: TRBD2
clone size: many
CDR3 DNA: TGTGCCAGCAGTTTAGAAGGCGGGAGGCAAGTCAATGAGCAGTTCTTC
CDR3 protein: CASSLEGGRQVNEQFF

J gene: TRBJ1-1
V gene: TRBV6-4
D gene: NA
clone size: many
CDR3 DNA: TGTGCCAGCAGTGCCGAGGTGAACACTGAAGCTTTCTTT
CDR3 protein: CASSAEVNTEAFF

J gene: TRBJ1-2
V gene: TRBV20-1
D gene: NA
clone size: many
CDR3 DNA: TGCAGTGCACGAACACACCAACAGGGCTACACCTTC
CDR3 protein: CSARTHQQGYTF

J gene: TRBJ2-3
V gene: TRBV11-2
D gene: NA
clone size: many
CDR3 DNA: TGTGCCAGCATTGGGGGGGGCCGGGCAGATACGCAGTATTTT
CDR3 protein: CASIGGGRADTQYF

J gene: TRBJ2-3
V gene: TRBV7-2
D gene: NA
clone size: many
CDR3 DNA: TGTGCCAGCAGCTTCCACGGGACGCTTAACCAGCGTACGCAGTATTTT
CDR3 protein: CASSFHGTLNQRTQYF

J gene: TRBJ1-6
V gene: TRBV15
D gene: NA
clone size: few
CDR3 DNA: TGTGCCACCAGCAGAGATCCGGGGTATGGTTCACCCCTCCACTTT
CDR3 protein: CATSRDPGYGSPLHF

J gene: TRBJ2-1
V gene: TRBV20-1
D gene: TRBD2
clone size: few
CDR3 DNA: TGCAGTGCTCAAGGACTAGCGGGAGGCCTCAGCTCCTACAATGAGCAGTTCTTC
CDR3 protein: CSAQGLAGGLSSYNEQFF

J gene: TRBJ2-7
V gene: TRBV25-1
D gene: NA
clone size: many
CDR3 DNA: TGTGCCAGCAGTGCAGACAGGTGGGGCTGGGACGAGCAGTACTTC
CDR3 protein: CASSADRWGWDEQYF

J gene: TRBJ1-1
V gene: TRBV6-1
D gene: NA
clone size: many
CDR3 DNA: TGTGCCAGCAGTGAAGAGGGGGTGGGTTTCACTGAAGCTTTCTTT
CDR3 protein: CASSEEGVGFTEAFF

J gene: TRBJ2-2
V gene: TRBV11-2
D gene: TRBD1
clone size: NA
CDR3 DNA: TGTGCCAGCAGATACGACCAGACAGGGGGCGCCGGCGGGGAGCTGTTTTTT
CDR3 protein: CASRYDQTGGAGGELFF

J gene: TRBJ2-1
V gene: TRBV28
D gene: NA
clone size: many
CDR3 DNA: TGTGCCAGCAGTTACTCGGGACTCTCCCTCGGCAATGAGCAGTTCTTC
CDR3 protein: CASSYSGLSLGNEQFF

J gene: TRBJ2-2
V gene: TRBV7-9
D gene: TRBD1
clone size: NA
CDR3 DNA: TGTGCCAGCAGGGGGACAGGGGGCAAGAACACCGGGGAGCTGTTTTTT
CDR3 protein: CASRGTGGKNTGELFF

J gene: TRBJ2-5
V gene: TRBV12-3/TRBV12-4
D gene: NA
clone size: many
CDR3 DNA: TGTGCCAGCAGGTCCGGGACTGTAGTGGCCCAGTACTTC
CDR3 protein: CASRSGTVVAQYF

J gene: TRBJ2-3
V gene: TRBV28
D gene: TRBD2
clone size: many
CDR3 DNA: TGTGCCAGCAGTTCTAGCGGGAGGTCGCTCGCAGATACGCAGTATTTT
CDR3 protein: CASSSSGRSLADTQYF

J gene: TRBJ2-7
V gene: TRBV19
D gene: TRBD2
clone size: few
CDR3 DNA: TGTGCCGGCCGAGCGGGACGATCCTACGAGCAGTACTTC
CDR3 protein: CAGRAGRSYEQYF

J gene: TRBJ1-1
V gene: TRBV6-2/TRBV6-3
D gene: NA
clone size: few
CDR3 DNA: TGTGCCAGCAACCCCGGGGGGGGGTGGACTGAAGCTTTCTTT
CDR3 protein: CASNPGGGWTEAFF

J gene: TRBJ2-2
V gene: TRBV3-1
D gene: NA
clone size: many
CDR3 DNA: TGTGCCAGCAGCGTTTTAATCACCGGGGAGCTGTTTTTT
CDR3 protein: CASSVLITGELFF

J gene: TRBJ2-7
V gene: TRBV11-2
D gene: TRBD1
clone size: many
CDR3 DNA: TGTGCCAGCGGACCCGTCCTGACAGGGAATATCGACGAGCAGTACTTC
CDR3 protein: CASGPVLTGNIDEQYF

J gene: TRBJ1-1
V gene: TRBV12-3/TRBV12-4
D gene: NA
clone size: many
CDR3 DNA: TGTGCCAGCAGTATGGATACAGGGATTTGGACTGAAGCTTTCTTT
CDR3 protein: CASSMDTGIWTEAFF

J gene: TRBJ2-3
V gene: TRBV18
D gene: NA
clone size: many
CDR3 DNA: TGTGCCAGCTCACCGGGGCAGGCCGTCGGGGATACGCAGTATTTT
CDR3 protein: CASSPGQAVGDTQYF

J gene: TRBJ2-3
V gene: TRBV4-3
D gene: NA
clone size: few
CDR3 DNA: TGCGCCAGCGGCCTTAGGCTATCTAGCACAGATACGCAGTATTTT
CDR3 protein: CASGLRLSSTDTQYF

J gene: TRBJ2-1
V gene: TRBV29-1
D gene: NA
clone size: many
CDR3 DNA: TGCAGCGCTCTAACGTCCTGGGGCTCCTACAATGAGCAGTTCTTC
CDR3 protein: CSALTSWGSYNEQFF

J gene: TRBJ1-2
V gene: TRBV27
D gene: TRBD1
clone size: many
CDR3 DNA: TGTGCCAGCAGTTTATCCCCCGGGACAGGATACTATGGCTACACCTTC
CDR3 protein: CASSLSPGTGYYGYTF

J gene: TRBJ2-5
V gene: TRBV7-2
D gene: NA
clone size: many
CDR3 DNA: TGTGCCAGCAGCTACAGACACGGCCAAGAGACCCAGTACTTC
CDR3 protein: CASSYRHGQETQYF

J gene: TRBJ1-3
V gene: TRBV28
D gene: NA
clone size: many
CDR3 DNA: TGTGCCAGCAGTCCGATGGACAGATCTGGAAACACCATATATTTT
CDR3 protein: CASSPMDRSGNTIYF

J gene: TRBJ2-7
V gene: TRBV4-1
D gene: TRBD1
clone size: few
CDR3 DNA: TGCGCCAGCAGCCAAGATGACAGGGGGCAAGGCGAGCAGTACTTC
CDR3 protein: CASSQDDRGQGEQYF

J gene: TRBJ2-5
V gene: TRBV24-1
D gene: NA
clone size: many
CDR3 DNA: TGTGCCACCAGTGATTTCCGGGCCAGGGGAGAGACCCAGTACTTC
CDR3 protein: CATSDFRARGETQYF

J gene: TRBJ2-2
V gene: TRBV29-1
D gene: NA
clone size: many
CDR3 DNA: TGCAGCGTGAGAGCGGGCGGGGAGCTGTTTTTT
CDR3 protein: CSVRAGGELFF

J gene: TRBJ2-7
V gene: TRBV6-5
D gene: NA
clone size: many
CDR3 DNA: TGTGCCAGCAGTTATGACAGGGAGGGATATGAGCAGTACTTC
CDR3 protein: CASSYDREGYEQYF

J gene: TRBJ2-7
V gene: TRBV3-1
D gene: TRBD2
clone size: many
CDR3 DNA: TGTGCCAGCAGCCGGGTCGAGGGCGGGAGCTCCTACGAGCAGTACTTC
CDR3 protein: CASSRVEGGSSYEQYF

J gene: TRBJ1-2
V gene: TRBV15
D gene: NA
clone size: NA
CDR3 DNA: TGTGCCACCGGGTGGGGGCTGGGAGGCTACACCTTC
CDR3 protein: CATGWGLGGYTF

J gene: TRBJ1-2
V gene: TRBV7-2
D gene: NA
clone size: few
CDR3 DNA: TGTGCCAGCAGCTTAGAAGCCACTCGAGGAAACTATGGCTACACCTTC
CDR3 protein: CASSLEATRGNYGYTF

J gene: TRBJ2-1
V gene: TRBV20-1
D gene: NA
clone size: many
CDR3 DNA: TGCAGTGCCCTTAGTTTGGGCCCCTACAATGAGCAGTTCTTC
CDR3 protein: CSALSLGPYNEQFF

J gene: TRBJ1-1
V gene: TRBV19
D gene: NA
clone size: NA
CDR3 DNA: TGTGCCAGTAGTATAGCCCCCGGGACGGGACAAACTGAAGCTTTCTTT
CDR3 protein: CASSIAPGTGQTEAFF

J gene: TRBJ2-5
V gene: TRBV6-1
D gene: NA
clone size: NA
CDR3 DNA: TGTGCCAGCAGTACCGAGGGCCGGGAGACCCAGTACTTC
CDR3 protein: CASSTEGRETQYF

J gene: TRBJ2-1
V gene: TRBV7-9
D gene: NA
clone size: many
CDR3 DNA: TGTGCCAGCAGCTTACTCTATAGCAATGAGCAGTTCTTC
CDR3 protein: CASSLLYSNEQFF

J gene: TRBJ2-5
V gene: TRBV30
D gene: NA
clone size: many
CDR3 DNA: TGTGCCTGGAGTGTCGGAGGGGTCCAAGAGACCCAGTACTTC
CDR3 protein: CAWSVGGVQETQYF

J gene: TRBJ2-6
V gene: TRBV29-1
D gene: NA
clone size: few
CDR3 DNA: TGCAGCGTTGCAGGAGATATCTCTGGGGCCAACGTCCTGACTTTC
CDR3 protein: CSVAGDISGANVLTF

J gene: TRBJ2-5
V gene: TRBV5-1
D gene: NA
clone size: NA
CDR3 DNA: TGCGCCAGCAGCTTGGGACTACACCAAGGGGAGACCCAGTACTTC
CDR3 protein: CASSLGLHQGETQYF